This TCR beta chain was documented in a study of blood T cell repertoires in COVID-19. Using immunoSEQ multiplex PCR, the repertoire was profiled, and TCRdb retains in-frame clones only, with some absent. The table has 200,000 to 250,000 clones, under 90% seen once; the top ten hold just under 20%. V was pared by 4 bases and J by 6 bases, with 16 bases between. The CDR3 runs 15 residues. Germline loops: CDR1 MGHRA, CDR2 YSYEKL. The sequenced material came from peripheral blood. This sequence joins TRBV4-1 and TRBJ2-1, with D possibly TRBD1 on 6 matching bases. The TCR originated in a man aged 25-40 years with active or convalescent COVID-19. The CDR3 sequence is CASSRGPGTRNEQFF. In DNA, the CDR3 is TGCGCCAGCAGCCGAGGACCCGGGACACGCAATGAGCAGTTCTTC.